Presented here are 28 T cell receptor beta chains from one specimen sequenced in a study of shared clonotypes between healthy human individuals. Only in-frame clones appear in the TCRdb table, and some are missing; sequencing was by immunoSEQ multiplex PCR. This sample has millions of clones, with roughly nine tenths found just once. Sample: naive CD4+ T cells sorted from blood. Subset: CD45RA+ positively selected. The receptors were sampled from a man between 18 and 35 years old in good health.

The chain couples TRBV19 to TRBJ1-2; D remains unclear. CDR3 length: 12 residues. The V and J ends lost 6 bases and 7 bases respectively, with 12 bases between them. The germline gives CDR1 LNHDA, CDR2 SQIVND (reference sequence). The CDR3 DNA is TGTGCCAGTAGACGGGAGGAAGGTGGCTACACCTTC. It encodes CASRREEGGYTF.

The genes are TRBV6-6 and TRBJ2-1, with TRBD2 matching 12 bases. The CDR3 is 16 amino acids. Germline V lookup: CDR1 MNHNY, CDR2 SVGAGI (reference sequence). V was pared by 3 bases and J by 8 bases, with 8 bases of the junction left unmatched. CDR3 amino acids: CASSYKLAGGRDEQFF. CDR3 bases: TGTGCCAGCAGTTATAAACTAGCGGGGGGAAGGGATGAGCAGTTCTTC.

This clone was observed once. The chain has TRBV5-1 and TRBJ2-2; TRBD1 might be the D (5 bases). Trimming took off 4 bases at V and 5 bases at J, with 12 bases between the two ends. The CDR3 has 14 residues. Per the germline V gene, CDR1 is SGHRS and CDR2 is YFSETQ. In DNA, the CDR3 is TGCGCCAGCAGCCAGGCGGACATTACCGGGGAGCTGTTTTTT. It translates to CASSQADITGELFF.

The chain is built from TRBV5-6 and TRBJ2-5, with D possibly matching TRBD2 (5 bases). The CDR3 totals 11 residues. V lost 7 bases to trimming and J lost 3 bases, with 7 bases between them. Germline V gene data show CDR1 as SGHDT and CDR2 as YYEEEE. The CDR3 spells CASGSEETQYF. For the CDR3, the DNA is TGTGCCAGCGGGAGTGAAGAGACCCAGTACTTC.

The chain couples TRBV6-1 to TRBJ1-3; the D gene is possibly TRBD1 (5 bases). The CDR3 is 13 amino acids. The ends were cut back, 10 bases at V and 0 bases at J, with 10 bases in the middle. From germline, CDR1 is MNHNS and CDR2 SASEGT. The CDR3 DNA sequence: TGTGCCATCGCGGGGCCCTCTGGAAACACCATATATTTT. It translates to CAIAGPSGNTIYF.

The V call is TRBV30, the J call TRBJ1-2, with a weak D call TRBD1 (5 bases). The CDR3 extends over 13 amino acids. The germline V gene has CDR1 GTSNPN and CDR2 SVGIG (reference sequence). V was clipped by 1 base and J by 7 bases, with 13 bases between them. The CDR3 loop is CAWSDLGPSGYTF. CDR3 coding DNA: TGTGCCTGGAGTGACCTGGGGCCAAGTGGCTACACCTTC.

This clone appeared a few times. The chain has TRBV5-4 and TRBJ1-1; D remains ambiguous. Trimming took off 4 bases at V and 3 bases at J, with 13 bases between the two ends. Germline-derived CDR1 and CDR2 are SGHNT and YYREEE (reference sequence). The CDR3 is made up of 14 amino acids. Here the CDR3 DNA reads TGTGCCAGCAGCCAAGAAACGTACGACACTGAAGCTTTCTTT. Residues: CASSQETYDTEAFF.

The CDR3 spells CASSENRLRDRGVEQYF. The CDR3 coding sequence is TGCGCCAGCAGTGAAAATCGATTAAGAGACAGGGGCGTGGAGCAGTACTTC. The genes are TRBV10-2 and TRBJ2-7; 8 positions match TRBD1. Per germline, CDR1 WSHSY and CDR2 SAAADI. This CDR3 is 17 amino acids long. J gave up 7 bases and V 3 bases, and 17 bases lay outside the gene matches.

The chain links TRBV4-1 to TRBJ2-3; D remains unclear. The CDR3 length is 16 residues. V gave up 1 base and J gave up 6 bases, with 17 bases separating them. CDR1 and CDR2 from the germline V gene are MGHRA and YSYEKL. CDR3 nucleotides: TGCGCCAGCAGCCAAGGTGCTGGACCTTTATCGGATACGCAGTATTTT. Translation: CASSQGAGPLSDTQYF.

V is TRBV10-3 and J is TRBJ2-1; 9 bases map to TRBD2. The CDR3 length is 16 residues. The ends lost 6 bases at V and 6 bases at J; junction bases unmatched: 12. CDR1 and CDR2 (germline): ENHRY, SYGVKD. The CDR3 DNA follows: TGTGCCATCAGCCTAGCGGGGACCCAGGGGGTCAATGAGCAGTTCTTC. Translating gives CAISLAGTQGVNEQFF.

The rearrangement links TRBV5-4 to TRBJ2-1; possibly TRBD1 or TRBD2 for D (5 bases each). Per the germline V gene, CDR1 is SGHNT and CDR2 is YYREEE (reference sequence). Trimming stripped 5 bases from V and 8 bases from J, with 23 bases between. The CDR3 has 16 amino acids. CDR3 nucleotides: TGTGCCAGCAGTCTGTCGGGGACCCTCGGAGCTGATGAGCAGTTCTTC. Translated: CASSLSGTLGADEQFF. Complete variable domain (other parts from reference TRBV5-4 and TRBJ2-1): ETGVTQSPTHLIKTRGQQVTLRCSSQSGHNTVSWYQQALGQGPQFIFQYYREEENGRGNFPPRFSGLQFPNYSSELNVNALELDDSALYLCASSLSGTLGADEQFFGPGTRLTVL.

The rearrangement joins TRBV5-6 to TRBJ2-2; 10 bases line up with TRBD1. The CDR3 runs to 15 residues. The V gene end was trimmed by 4 bases and the J gene end by 7 bases; junction bases not matched to a gene: 7. The germline V gene encodes CDR1 SGHDT and CDR2 YYEEEE. CDR3: CASSPGTGVGGELFF. In DNA, the CDR3 is TGTGCCAGCAGCCCCGGGACAGGGGTTGGCGGGGAGCTGTTTTTT.

This clone is a singleton in its sample. The V call is TRBV15, the J call TRBJ2-5, with D possibly being TRBD1 or TRBD2 (5 bases each). The V gene lost 7 bases and the J gene lost 2 bases, with 11 bases spanning the gap. The CDR3 has 13 residues. The germline V gene has CDR1 LNHNV and CDR2 YYDKDF (reference sequence). The CDR3 bases are TGTGCCACCACCCCGGGGCTTCAAGAGACCCAGTACTTC. Encoded protein: CATTPGLQETQYF. Looking up the rest from reference TRBV15 and TRBJ2-5 gives the full variable domain: DAMVIQNPRYQVTQFGKPVTLSCSQTLNHNVMYWYQQKSSQAPKLLFHYYDKDFNNEADTPDNFQSRRPNTSFCFLDIRSPGLGDTAMYLCATTPGLQETQYFGPGTRLLVL.

This chain links TRBV4-1 with TRBJ1-1; tentative D call: TRBD1 (6 bases). CDR3 length equals 14 residues. Trimming removed 0 bases from V and 7 bases from J, with 12 bases in between. Germline V gives CDR1 MGHRA, CDR2 YSYEKL. CDR3 bases: TGCGCCAGCAGCCAAGAGAGGACAGCACGTGAAGCTTTCTTT. Amino acids: CASSQERTAREAFF.

The chain carries TRBV28 and TRBJ2-7; TRBD1 might be the D (6 bases). This CDR3 comprises 15 residues. Between the trimmed V and J ends, which lost 6 bases and 0 bases, there was a span of 15 bases. Germline CDR1 is MDHEN and CDR2 is SYDVKM. Here the CDR3 reads CASRENRVSSYEQYF. The CDR3 DNA reads TGTGCCAGCAGGGAGAACAGGGTTTCCTCCTACGAGCAGTACTTC.

The J gene is TRBJ2-5, the V gene TRBV18; D is uncertain. V was trimmed by 0 bases and J by 2 bases, leaving 4 bases between them. Germline CDR1 KGHSH, CDR2 LQKENI. The CDR3 consists of 13 residues. The CDR3 region is CASSPPFQETQYF. DNA for the CDR3: TGTGCCAGCTCACCACCGTTTCAAGAGACCCAGTACTTC.

The chain links TRBV5-1 to TRBJ2-2; 14 bases are a match to TRBD2. The trim removed 7 bases at V and 5 bases at J, leaving 10 bases unmatched. Per germline, CDR1 SGHRS and CDR2 YFSETQ. The CDR3 loop spans 17 amino acids. The CDR3 spells CASGLGTSGSGTGELFF. CDR3 DNA: TGCGCCAGCGGATTAGGGACTAGCGGGAGCGGGACCGGGGAGCTGTTTTTT.

This clone was seen just once. The chain joins TRBV2 to TRBJ2-1; D could derive from TRBD1 or TRBD2 (5 bases each). CDR3 length: 12 amino acids. Germline CDR1 and CDR2: SNHLY and FYNNEI. DNA for the CDR3: TGTGCAGCAGGTTCAGAGGGGAATGAGCAGTTCTTC. Its translation is CAAGSEGNEQFF.

In its sample, this clone was seen once. The chain uses TRBV11-2 and TRBJ2-7; a possible D gene is TRBD2 (5 bases). From germline, CDR1 is SGHAT and CDR2 FQNNGV. Trimming left V 4 bases short and J 2 bases short, with 6 bases between. CDR3 length equals 12 residues. CDR3 nucleotides: TGTGCCAGCAGCTGGACTGCCTACGAGCAGTACTTC. Translation: CASSWTAYEQYF. Combining the CDR3 with reference TRBV11-2 and TRBJ2-7 gives the whole variable domain EAGVAQSPRYKIIEKRQSVAFWCNPISGHATLYWYQQILGQGPKLLIQFQNNGVVDDSQLPKDRFSAERLKGVDSTLKIQPAKLEDSAVYLCASSWTAYEQYFGPGTRLTVT.

CDR3 coding DNA: TGTGCCAGCAGCGGACAGGGGGCGAACACTGAAGCTTTCTTT. Its translation: CASSGQGANTEAFF. The chain carries TRBV9 and TRBJ1-1; the match to TRBD1 covers 10 bases. Germline CDR1 SGDLS, CDR2 YYNGEE. The CDR3 is 14 residues long. Trimming took 3 bases from V and 1 from J; bases not matched to a gene: 0.

V gene TRBV5-1 combines with J gene TRBJ2-2; unclear D gene. Germline V gene sequence: CDR1 SGHRS, CDR2 YFSETQ. V was pared by 2 bases and J by 4 bases, with 9 bases between. This CDR3 contains 14 residues. For the CDR3, the DNA is TGCGCCAGCAGCTTTGCGGAAGGCACCGGGGAGCTGTTTTTT. It encodes CASSFAEGTGELFF.

The CDR3 protein is CASSFSLAGVSYEQYF. DNA of the CDR3: TGTGCCAGCAGCTTTAGTCTAGCGGGTGTATCCTACGAGCAGTACTTC. The chain joins TRBV7-9 to TRBJ2-7; TRBD2 aligns across 8 bases. The CDR3 runs to 16 residues. V was clipped by 3 bases and J by 1 base; unmatched bases: 8. In germline, CDR1 is SEHNR, CDR2 FQNEAQ (reference sequence).

The chain is built from TRBV2 and TRBJ1-4; D perhaps matches TRBD1 (6 bases). CDR3 length equals 12 residues. Germline V gene data show CDR1 as SNHLY and CDR2 as FYNNEI. The V gene lost 5 bases and the J gene lost 10 bases, with 11 bases spanning the gap. In DNA, the CDR3 is TGTGCCAGCAGTACAGGGTCAGGAAAACTGTTTTTT. Its translation is CASSTGSGKLFF.

This sequence joins TRBV6-5 and TRBJ1-3, with D possibly being TRBD1 (5 bases). Between the trimmed V and J ends, which lost 6 bases and 4 bases, there was a span of 13 bases. The CDR3 extends over 14 amino acids. Germline-derived CDR1 and CDR2 are MNHEY and SVGAGI. CDR3 protein: CASSPPGVGNTIYF. The CDR3 nucleotides read TGTGCCAGCAGCCCCCCGGGGGTCGGAAACACCATATATTTT.

This clone was detected only once. Other DNA variants within this sample encode the same CDR3. J is TRBJ2-3 and V is TRBV7-9; D is ambiguous. This CDR3 has 13 residues. V was shortened by 1 base and J by 2 bases, with 4 bases between the two germline ends. CDR1 is SEHNR, CDR2 FQNEAQ, per germline (reference sequence). This CDR3 is CASSLGYTDTQYF. The DNA for the CDR3 is TGTGCCAGCAGCTTAGGTTACACAGATACGCAGTATTTT.

The chain joins TRBV6-1 to TRBJ1-1; D is unresolved. This CDR3 spans 14 amino acids. Germline V gene lookup returns CDR1 MNHNS and CDR2 SASEGT. Between the trimmed V and J ends, which lost 4 bases and 0 bases, there was a span of 9 bases. This CDR3 reads CASSVLYLNTEAFF. In DNA, the CDR3 is TGTGCCAGCAGTGTGCTTTATCTGAACACTGAAGCTTTCTTT.

The rearrangement uses TRBV6-5 and TRBJ1-1, with no clear D. CDR3 size: 13 residues. Germline lookup yields CDR1 MNHEY and CDR2 SVGAGI. V dropped 6 bases and J dropped 9 bases, with 17 bases sitting between them. CDR3 sequence (DNA): TGTGCCAGCAGCCCCGGTCCAGCTACGAAAGCTTTCTTT. Protein sequence: CASSPGPATKAFF.

The chain couples TRBV30 to TRBJ2-3; maybe TRBD2 (6 bases). Trimming left V 0 bases short and J 0 bases short, with 10 bases between. Germline V CDR1 and CDR2: GTSNPN, SVGIG (reference sequence). The CDR3 loop spans 15 amino acids. CDR3 sequence (DNA): TGTGCCTGGAGTGTATACGGGAGAAGCACAGATACGCAGTATTTT. This gives the protein CAWSVYGRSTDTQYF.